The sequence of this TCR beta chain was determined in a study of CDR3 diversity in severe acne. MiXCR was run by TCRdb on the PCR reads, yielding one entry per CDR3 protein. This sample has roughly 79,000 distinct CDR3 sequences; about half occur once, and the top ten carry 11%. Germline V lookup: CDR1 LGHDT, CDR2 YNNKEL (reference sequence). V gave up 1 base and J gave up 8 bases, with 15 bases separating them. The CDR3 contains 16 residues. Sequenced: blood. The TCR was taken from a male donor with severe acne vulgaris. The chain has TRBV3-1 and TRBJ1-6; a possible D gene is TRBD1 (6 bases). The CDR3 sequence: CASSQGGPGGDSPLHF. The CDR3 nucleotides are TGTGCCAGCAGCCAAGGAGGCCCCGGGGGCGATTCACCCCTCCACTTT.